This TCR beta chain stems from a study of T cell responses to AZD1222 COVID-19 vaccine. Study at large: Analyses pooled second doses at about 4 or about 12 weeks. Study outcomes and limitations: Repertoire sampling happened only post peak T cell response.

Data came from immunoSEQ multiplex PCR; TCRdb stores just in-frame clones and leaves some out. The table records 170,000 or so clones, approximately 90% of them present only once. The CDR3 contains 14 residues. Trimming took off 1 base at V and 4 bases at J, with 10 bases between the two ends. In germline, CDR1 is LGHDT, CDR2 YNNKEL (reference sequence). Concerning this clone: Its target is not known.

This clonotype was sampled from an adult in good health. The starting material was peripheral blood, obtained on day 0 of AZD1222 vaccination. This chain connects TRBV3-1 (or the pseudogene TRBV3-2) to TRBJ2-5; D might be TRBD1 or TRBD2, each matching 5 bases. CDR3 protein: CASSQGPGTETQYF. The CDR3 DNA follows: TGTGCCAGCAGCCAAGGTCCGGGGACAGAGACCCAGTACTTC.